These T cell receptor beta chains were read from a single sample in a study of blood T cell repertoires in COVID-19. Profiled with immunoSEQ multiplex PCR; TCRdb holds only in-frame clones, not every one. The sample lists about 480,000 clones; approximately 91% were seen once. Input material: PBMCs or T cells enriched from blood (not recorded which). These receptors were taken from a woman aged 60-75 years who had recovered from COVID-19. CDR3s include the opening cysteine and the closing phenylalanine or tryptophan. Each record gives: D gene, clone size, J gene, V gene, CDR3 protein, CDR3 DNA. D genes are given only for firm matches. Clone size appears in some rows only: once, few, many, or a class for an expanded clone.

TRBD1 | NA | TRBJ1-5 | TRBV19 | CASARTGGGQPQHF | TGTGCCAGTGCCAGGACAGGGGGAGGACAGCCCCAGCATTTT
NA | once | TRBJ2-2 | TRBV5-1 | CARSWGAGARGGELFF | TGCGCCCGCAGCTGGGGGGCGGGGGCGCGCGGCGGGGAGCTGTTTTTT
TRBD1 | few | TRBJ1-3 | TRBV5-1 | CASSIEGQGAGNTIYF | TGCGCCAGCAGCATCGAGGGACAGGGGGCTGGAAACACCATATATTTT
TRBD1 | NA | TRBJ1-2 | TRBV25-1 | CASSEAGQGIGYGYTF | TGTGCCAGCAGTGAGGCAGGACAGGGGATAGGGTATGGCTACACCTTC
TRBD2 | NA | TRBJ2-7 | TRBV4-1 | CASSQGGSGAPGGYEQYF | TGCGCCAGCAGCCAAGGGGGTAGCGGGGCCCCCGGCGGTTACGAGCAGTACTTC
NA | once | TRBJ1-6 | TRBV7-2 | CASSHGVAGSSYNSPLHF | TGTGCCAGCAGCCACGGGGTCGCTGGGAGCTCCTATAATTCACCCCTCCACTTT
NA | NA | TRBJ2-2 | TRBV2 | CASSEFGSANTGELFF | TGTGCCAGCAGTGAATTCGGCAGCGCGAACACCGGGGAGCTGTTTTTT
TRBD1 | NA | TRBJ2-7 | TRBV24-1 | CATSDPGQYEQYF | TGTGCCACCAGTGACCCGGGACAGTACGAGCAGTACTTC
NA | NA | TRBJ1-2 | TRBV24-1 | CATSDPQRTAGYTF | TGTGCCACCAGTGACCCCCAGCGGACAGCTGGCTACACCTTC
NA | NA | TRBJ1-5 | TRBV7-6 | CASSLDSGSGQPQHF | TGTGCCAGCAGCTTAGATTCTGGGTCGGGGCAGCCCCAGCATTTT
NA | NA | TRBJ1-2 | TRBV27 | CASSLTPGDGYTF | TGTGCCAGCAGTTTGACACCGGGGGATGGCTACACCTTC
TRBD2 | NA | TRBJ2-5 | TRBV5-1 | CASSSGTSGETQYF | TGCGCCAGCAGCTCCGGGACTAGCGGGGAGACCCAGTACTTC
TRBD2 | NA | TRBJ2-5 | TRBV24-1 | CATSDPGTREGSETQYF | TGTGCCACCAGTGACCCCGGGACCAGGGAGGGATCAGAGACCCAGTACTTC
NA | once | TRBJ2-2 | TRBV11-2 | CASSLGWGRGNTGELFF | TGTGCCAGCAGCTTAGGGTGGGGCAGGGGGAACACCGGGGAGCTGTTTTTT
TRBD2 | NA | TRBJ2-5 | TRBV4-2 | CASSQRAGGLGTQYF | TGTGCCAGCAGCCAAAGGGCGGGGGGCTTAGGGACCCAGTACTTC
TRBD1 | NA | TRBJ1-1 | TRBV11-3 | CASSLFGTGREAFF | TGTGCCAGCAGCTTATTTGGGACAGGGCGTGAAGCTTTCTTT
NA | NA | TRBJ1-2 | TRBV2 | CASHYQQHYGYTF | TGTGCCAGCCACTATCAGCAACACTATGGCTACACCTTC
TRBD1 | NA | TRBJ1-4 | TRBV24-1 | CATSDPGQGREKLFF | TGTGCCACCAGTGATCCGGGACAGGGGAGGGAAAAACTGTTTTTT
NA | NA | TRBJ2-5 | TRBV30 | CAWSVPGVETQYF | TGTGCCTGGAGTGTACCAGGGGTGGAGACCCAGTACTTC
NA | NA | TRBJ1-6 | TRBV7-9 | CASSVLDSGDSPLHF | TGTGCCAGCAGCGTCTTGGACTCTGGAGATTCACCCCTCCACTTT
TRBD1 | few | TRBJ1-5 | TRBV24-1 | CATSDRGVVNQPQHF | TGTGCCACCAGTGACAGGGGGGTTGTAAATCAGCCCCAGCATTTT
NA | few | TRBJ2-5 | TRBV7-2 | CASSPQWGGRQETQYF | TGTGCCAGCAGCCCCCAATGGGGGGGCCGGCAAGAGACCCAGTACTTC
TRBD1 | NA | TRBJ1-2 | TRBV30 | CAWETGGFYGYTF | TGTGCCTGGGAGACAGGGGGTTTTTATGGCTACACCTTC
NA | NA | TRBJ1-2 | TRBV10-3 | CAISESGSNYGYTF | TGTGCCATCAGTGAATCAGGGTCCAACTATGGCTACACCTTC
NA | NA | TRBJ2-3 | TRBV2 | CASRPTVGDTQYF | TGTGCCAGCAGGCCGACAGTCGGAGATACGCAGTATTTT
NA | NA | TRBJ1-5 | TRBV27 | CASSLTERNQPQHF | TGTGCCAGCAGTTTGACAGAACGCAATCAGCCCCAGCATTTT
TRBD1 | many | TRBJ1-2 | TRBV10-1 | CASTRTGPKYGYTF | TGCGCCAGCACCCGGACAGGTCCCAAATATGGCTACACCTTC
TRBD2 | NA | TRBJ2-1 | TRBV5-1 | CASSLTSGEYNEQFF | TGCGCCAGCAGCTTAACTAGCGGGGAATACAATGAGCAGTTCTTC
TRBD1 | NA | TRBJ1-1 | TRBV6-5 | CASRGQGVNTEAFF | TGTGCCAGCAGAGGACAGGGTGTGAACACTGAAGCTTTCTTT
NA | NA | TRBJ2-2 | TRBV7-6 | CASSPYTGELFF | TGTGCCAGCAGCCCCTACACCGGGGAGCTGTTTTTT
NA | NA | TRBJ1-5 | TRBV30 | CAWSVQDNQPQHF | TGTGCCTGGAGTGTACAGGATAATCAGCCCCAGCATTTT
TRBD1 | NA | TRBJ2-2 | TRBV6-5 | CASSSHRGLNTGELFF | TGTGCCAGCAGTTCTCACAGGGGGCTGAACACCGGGGAGCTGTTTTTT
NA | NA | TRBJ1-6 | TRBV2 | CASSEYALPNSPLHF | TGTGCCAGCAGTGAATATGCGCTCCCAAATTCACCCCTCCACTTT
TRBD1 | NA | TRBJ1-2 | TRBV2 | CASGLPGQGLYGYTF | TGTGCCAGCGGCCTTCCGGGACAGGGTCTCTATGGCTACACCTTC
NA | NA | TRBJ2-3 | TRBV5-6 | CASSLPLARGSDTQYF | TGTGCCAGCAGCCTCCCTCTGGCCCGGGGTTCAGATACGCAGTATTTT
NA | NA | TRBJ1-1 | TRBV2 | CASSERVGNTEAFF | TGTGCCAGCAGTGAGAGGGTGGGGAACACTGAAGCTTTCTTT
NA | NA | TRBJ1-2 | TRBV2 | CASRGGANYGYTF | TGTGCCAGCCGGGGGGGGGCTAACTATGGCTACACCTTC
NA | NA | TRBJ1-5 | TRBV16 | CASSQAGQPQHF | TGTGCCAGCAGCCAAGCCGGTCAGCCCCAGCATTTT
NA | NA | TRBJ1-2 | TRBV27 | CASMTVGGGYTF | TGTGCCAGCATGACAGTGGGGGGGGGCTACACCTTC
TRBD1 | NA | TRBJ1-1 | TRBV6-5 | CASRMTGGYAEAFF | TGTGCCAGCAGGATGACAGGGGGTTACGCTGAAGCTTTCTTT
NA | NA | TRBJ2-5 | TRBV18 | CASSPSRGRGETQYF | TGTGCCAGCTCACCATCCAGGGGTCGTGGAGAGACCCAGTACTTC
NA | NA | TRBJ1-1 | TRBV24-1 | CATSRGSAEAFF | TGTGCCACCAGTAGGGGATCGGCTGAAGCTTTCTTT
TRBD1 | NA | TRBJ2-5 | TRBV5-1 | CASSWTGGEETQYF | TGCGCCAGCAGCTGGACAGGGGGCGAGGAGACCCAGTACTTC
NA | NA | TRBJ1-2 | TRBV21-1 | CASSKGQGTGGYTF | TGTGCCAGCAGCAAAGGGCAGGGGACGGGTGGCTACACCTTC
NA | NA | TRBJ1-5 | TRBV5-6 | CASSLARLHGQPQHF | TGTGCCAGCAGCTTGGCCCGACTTCATGGGCAGCCCCAGCATTTT
NA | NA | TRBJ1-5 | TRBV4-1 | CASSQVSNLAQHF | TGCGCCAGCAGCCAAGTGAGCAATCTGGCCCAGCATTTT
TRBD1 | NA | TRBJ1-1 | TRBV18 | CASSPGQGGHTEAFF | TGTGCCAGCTCACCAGGACAGGGAGGCCACACTGAAGCTTTCTTT
TRBD1 | NA | TRBJ1-6 | TRBV2 | CASSRTGTVSPLHF | TGTGCCAGCAGTCGCACCGGGACAGTGTCACCCCTCCACTTT
NA | NA | TRBJ1-1 | TRBV5-4 | CASSPAGSSEAFF | TGTGCCAGCAGCCCGGCGGGTTCTTCTGAAGCTTTCTTT
TRBD2 | few | TRBJ2-7 | TRBV3-1/TRBV3-2 | CASSRGLADIEQYF | TGTGCCAGCAGCCGGGGACTAGCGGATATCGAGCAGTACTTC
NA | NA | TRBJ2-2 | TRBV5-6 | CASSRLGSYNTGELFF | TGTGCCAGCAGCCGACTCGGCAGCTACAACACCGGGGAGCTGTTTTTT
TRBD2 | NA | TRBJ2-2 | TRBV7-2 | CASSPEILAGGPTGELFF | TGTGCCAGCAGCCCCGAGATACTAGCGGGGGGGCCTACCGGGGAGCTGTTTTTT
NA | NA | TRBJ1-6 | TRBV3-1/TRBV3-2 | CASSQVQGNSPLHF | TGTGCCAGCAGCCAAGTACAGGGTAATTCACCCCTCCACTTT
TRBD1 | NA | TRBJ2-2 | TRBV5-4 | CASSTRGRGTGELFF | TGTGCCAGCAGCACCAGGGGGCGCGGCACCGGGGAGCTGTTTTTT
NA | NA | TRBJ1-4 | TRBV6-5 | CASSRTVNEKLFF | TGTGCCAGCAGCCGGACAGTGAATGAAAAACTGTTTTTT
NA | NA | TRBJ2-7 | TRBV6-5 | CASGKGLYEQYF | TGTGCCAGCGGAAAGGGGTTATACGAGCAGTACTTC
NA | NA | TRBJ1-5 | TRBV6-5 | CASRQPGGNQPQHF | TGTGCCAGCCGACAGCCCGGTGGCAATCAGCCCCAGCATTTT